Each of the 14 T cell receptor beta chains below was sequenced from the same sample in a study of Tregs in tolerant kidney transplant recipients. Some clones are missing from TCRdb's copy, which holds only in-frame ones; the method was immunoSEQ multiplex PCR. The sample lists about 73,000 clones, 98% seen once, with approximately 0.56% in the top ten. Material: CD4+ T cells from blood, obtained before the transplant. The receptors derive from a human donor who received a combined kidney and bone marrow transplant.

The chain joins TRBV6-6 to TRBJ2-2, with D perhaps TRBD2 (5 bases). The V end was cut by 6 bases, the J end by 6 bases, with 14 bases between. This CDR3 is built from 14 residues. CDR1 and CDR2 (germline): MNHNY, SVGAGI (reference sequence). The CDR3 here is CASSLLEFSGELFF. CDR3 nucleotide sequence: TGTGCCAGCAGCCTACTAGAGTTCTCCGGGGAGCTGTTTTTT.

J is TRBJ2-7 and V is TRBV28, with TRBD2 identical over 9 bases. V gave up 3 bases and J gave up 11 bases; unmatched junction bases: 5. The CDR3 spans 12 residues. Germline V lookup: CDR1 MDHEN, CDR2 SYDVKM. The CDR3, as DNA: TGTGCCAGCAGTTTGGGGGCGGGAGGGAAGTACTTC. This gives the protein CASSLGAGGKYF. Supplemented by reference TRBV28 and TRBJ2-7, the full variable domain reads DVKVTQSSRYLVKRTGEKVFLECVQDMDHENMFWYRQDPGLGLRLIYFSYDVKMKEKGDIPEGYSVSREKKERFSLILESASTNQTSMYLCASSLGAGGKYFGPGTRLTVT.

The genes are TRBV2 and TRBJ1-4, with 7 nucleotides matching TRBD1. The germline CDR1 and CDR2 sequences are SNHLY and FYNNEI. The CDR3 sequence is 15 residues long. V trimming: 7 bases; J trimming: 4 bases; junction bases outside the gene matches: 9. The CDR3 is CASNRDRTHNEKLFF. CDR3 coding DNA: TGTGCCAGCAACCGGGACAGAACCCATAATGAAAAACTGTTTTTT.

The chain links TRBV7-8 to TRBJ2-7; 9 positions agree with TRBD1. The CDR3 is made up of 15 amino acids. V was pared by 4 bases and J by 0 bases, with 4 bases of the junction left unmatched. Germline loops: CDR1 SGHVS, CDR2 FQNEAQ. This chain's CDR3 is CASSYRDRVSYEQYF. Written as DNA, the CDR3 is TGTGCCAGCAGCTACCGGGACAGGGTCTCCTACGAGCAGTACTTC.

The chain uses TRBV6-6 and TRBJ2-1, with 7 nucleotides matching TRBD2. J was trimmed by 0 bases and V by 7 bases; bases with no gene match: 9. Germline V CDR1 and CDR2: MNHNY, SVGAGI (reference sequence). The CDR3 consists of 16 residues. This CDR3 is CASTPLAASSYNEQFF. The CDR3 DNA follows: TGTGCCAGCACCCCGCTAGCGGCGAGCTCCTACAATGAGCAGTTCTTC.

The chain is built from TRBV19 and TRBJ2-7, with 10 bases that match TRBD2. There are 19 residues in the CDR3. Germline V lookup: CDR1 LNHDA, CDR2 SQIVND (reference sequence). The trim removed 3 bases at V and 0 bases at J, leaving 14 bases unmatched. The CDR3, as DNA: TGTGCCAGTAGTATTGGTCCCCTTTCACCTAGCGGGAGCTCCTACGAGCAGTACTTC. This encodes CASSIGPLSPSGSSYEQYF.

V usage is TRBV4-1 and J usage is TRBJ2-7; 7 positions agree with TRBD2. CDR1 is MGHRA and CDR2 is YSYEKL in the germline V gene. This CDR3 spans 17 amino acids. Trimming cost V 2 bases and J 4 bases; bases outside gene matches: 14. The CDR3 region has the DNA TGCGCCAGCAGCCAACTTCCACGTCGGCGGGGGAGGTACGAGCAGTACTTC. Translating gives CASSQLPRRRGRYEQYF.

The gene calls are TRBV4-1 and TRBJ2-1; TRBD2 agrees at 7 bases. Germline loops: CDR1 MGHRA, CDR2 YSYEKL. Trimming removed 3 bases from V and 4 bases from J; junction bases left unmatched: 12. The CDR3 loop spans 17 amino acids. As DNA, the CDR3 is TGCGCCAGCAGCCAGCCTCTCTTAGCGGGCAAGTACAATGAGCAGTTCTTC. This encodes CASSQPLLAGKYNEQFF.

This sequence joins TRBV6-1 and TRBJ2-5, with a possible D match to TRBD1 (6 bases). Germline lookup yields CDR1 MNHNS and CDR2 SASEGT. The V gene lost 2 bases and the J gene lost 5 bases, with 24 bases spanning the gap. The CDR3 extends over 18 amino acids. The CDR3 is CASSELGQGTPLRETQYF. The CDR3 region has the DNA TGTGCCAGCAGTGAACTAGGGCAGGGGACGCCCCTTAGGGAGACCCAGTACTTC.

V gene TRBV5-1 combines with J gene TRBJ2-7, with TRBD1 identical over 10 bases. The ends lost 3 bases at V and 3 bases at J; junction bases unmatched: 9. Germline CDR1 SGHRS, CDR2 YFSETQ. The length of the CDR3 is 16 residues. This CDR3 reads CASSWGGGQGIYEQYF. Here the CDR3 DNA reads TGCGCCAGCAGCTGGGGTGGGGGACAGGGGATCTACGAGCAGTACTTC.

This clone showed up just once. J is TRBJ2-1 and V is TRBV14; D ambiguous. The CDR3 is 12 residues long. In germline, CDR1 is SGHDN, CDR2 FVKESK. With 5 bases removed from V and 12 bases from J, the gap between germline ends came to 14 bases. This CDR3 reads CASSFAVSRQFF. CDR3 sequence (DNA): TGTGCCAGCAGCTTTGCAGTATCAAGGCAGTTCTTC.

In DNA form, the CDR3 reads TGTGCCAGCTCACCCCCCGAAGGGACAGGAAACACCATATATTTT. Translating it yields CASSPPEGTGNTIYF. This sequence joins TRBV18 and TRBJ1-3; D may be TRBD1 (6 bases). Germline V gives CDR1 KGHSH, CDR2 LQKENI. The length of the CDR3 is 15 residues. Deletions cut 3 bases from V and 4 bases from J, with 13 bases between.

The CDR3 DNA is TGCGCCAGCAGCTTCGGGACTAACTATGGCTACACCTTC. It codes for CASSFGTNYGYTF. The J gene is TRBJ1-2, the V gene TRBV5-1; D call uncertain. V dropped 2 bases and J dropped 0 bases, with 5 bases sitting between them. Germline values: CDR1 SGHRS, CDR2 YFSETQ. The CDR3 contains 13 residues.

J is TRBJ1-2 and V is TRBV21-1; TRBD1, the table's D call, lacks a check against the DNA. TRBV21-1 is designated a pseudogene. The CDR3 covers 12 residues. CDR3 in amino acids: CASSKATVGYTF. The CDR3 nucleotides read TGTGCCAGCAGCAAAGCGACAGTGGGCTACACCTTC.